This TCR beta chain was sequenced for a study of T cell repertoires in cytomegalovirus infection. The wider study: Public signatures in TCR beta pointed to CMV infection and matching HLA type.

TCRdb ran MiXCR on the reads and lists one entry per CDR3 protein. Here the sample spans 150,000 to 190,000 distinct CDR3 sequences, less than 25% being singletons. Germline V lookup: CDR1 DFQATT, CDR2 SNEGSKA (reference sequence). The CDR3 is 10 amino acids. V was shortened by 5 bases and J by 8 bases, with 9 bases between the two germline ends. General observations from the study: HLA-C-restricted CMV-specific TCR beta clonotypes prevailed in the ex vivo response. CMV carriers with the relevant HLA were identified by cumulative public TCR beta family frequency.

A note on this clonotype: Antigen unknown.

Sequenced material: PBMCs. The V call is TRBV20-1, the J call TRBJ1-2; the D is unclear. This clonotype was obtained from a human donor in good health (CMV status not recorded). Some clones in this sample may be carry-over from other donors' samples. The CDR3 coding sequence is TGCAGTGCTGGAATCGGGGGCTACACCTTC. Protein product: CSAGIGGYTF.